This T cell receptor beta chain was identified in a study of cytomegalovirus exposure and HLA in healthy donors. Those who donated were healthy bone marrow donors. There are a few counts of this clone. The target antigen is unknown. This CDR3 is built from 16 residues. Germline CDR1 MGHRA, CDR2 YSYEKL. V was clipped by 5 bases and J by 4 bases; unmatched bases: 6. Study results and caveats: Reported performance of the classifier showed diagnosis of cytomegalovirus status with high specificity and sensitivity.

13 Jbeta primers and 60 Vbeta primers were used for the PCR. Only in-frame clones appear in the TCRdb table, and some are missing; sequencing was by immunoSEQ multiplex PCR. The sample records 140,000 or so clones, 61% being singletons. Sequenced: PBMCs. The source is a male donor in good health and CMV-seronegative. The genes are TRBV4-1 and TRBJ2-2; 11 nucleotides line up with TRBD1. This chain's CDR3 is CASSYGQGAFTGELFF. The CDR3 nucleotides are TGCGCCAGCAGCTACGGACAGGGGGCGTTCACCGGGGAGCTGTTTTTT.